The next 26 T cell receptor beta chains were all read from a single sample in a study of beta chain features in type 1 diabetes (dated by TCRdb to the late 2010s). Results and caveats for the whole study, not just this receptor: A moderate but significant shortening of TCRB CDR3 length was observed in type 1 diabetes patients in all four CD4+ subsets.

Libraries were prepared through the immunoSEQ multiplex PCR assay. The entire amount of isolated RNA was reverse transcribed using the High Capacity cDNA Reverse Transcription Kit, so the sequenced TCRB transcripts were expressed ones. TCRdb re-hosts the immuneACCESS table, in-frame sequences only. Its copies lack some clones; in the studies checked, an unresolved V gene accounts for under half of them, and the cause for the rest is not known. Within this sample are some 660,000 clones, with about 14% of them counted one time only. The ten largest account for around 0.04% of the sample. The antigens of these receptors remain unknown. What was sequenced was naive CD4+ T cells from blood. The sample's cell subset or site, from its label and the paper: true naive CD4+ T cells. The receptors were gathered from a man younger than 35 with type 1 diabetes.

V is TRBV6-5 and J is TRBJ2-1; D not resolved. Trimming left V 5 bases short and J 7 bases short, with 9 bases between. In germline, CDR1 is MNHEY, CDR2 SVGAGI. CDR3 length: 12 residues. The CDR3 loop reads CASSPQQNEQFF. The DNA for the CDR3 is TGTGCCAGCAGTCCACAACAGAATGAGCAGTTCTTC.

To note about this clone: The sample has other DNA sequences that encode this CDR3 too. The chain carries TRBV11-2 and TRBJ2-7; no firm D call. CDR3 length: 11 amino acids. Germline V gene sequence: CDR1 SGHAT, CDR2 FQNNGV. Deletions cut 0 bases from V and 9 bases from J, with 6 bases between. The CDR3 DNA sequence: TGTGCCAGCAGCTTAGAGGGCAGGCAGTACTTC. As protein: CASSLEGRQYF.

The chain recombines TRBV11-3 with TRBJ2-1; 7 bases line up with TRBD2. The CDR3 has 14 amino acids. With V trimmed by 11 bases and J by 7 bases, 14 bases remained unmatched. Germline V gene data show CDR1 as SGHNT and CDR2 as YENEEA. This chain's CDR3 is CASQRGELSNEQFF. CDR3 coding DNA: TGTGCCTCCCAACGGGGGGAACTTTCTAATGAGCAGTTCTTC.

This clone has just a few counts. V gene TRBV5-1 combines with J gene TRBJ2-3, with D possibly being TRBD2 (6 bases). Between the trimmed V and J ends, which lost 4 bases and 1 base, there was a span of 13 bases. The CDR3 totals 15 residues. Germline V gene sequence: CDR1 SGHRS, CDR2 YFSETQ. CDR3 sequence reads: CASSTGTGGTDTQYF. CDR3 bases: TGCGCCAGCAGCACCGGGACTGGGGGCACAGATACGCAGTATTTT.

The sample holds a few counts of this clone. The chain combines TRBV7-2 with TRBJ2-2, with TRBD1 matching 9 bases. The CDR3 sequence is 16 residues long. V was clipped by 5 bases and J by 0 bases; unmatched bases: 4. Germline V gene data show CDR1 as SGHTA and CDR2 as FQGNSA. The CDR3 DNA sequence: TGTGCCAGCAGCGGAACAGGGGGCCCGAACACCGGGGAGCTGTTTTTT. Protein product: CASSGTGGPNTGELFF.

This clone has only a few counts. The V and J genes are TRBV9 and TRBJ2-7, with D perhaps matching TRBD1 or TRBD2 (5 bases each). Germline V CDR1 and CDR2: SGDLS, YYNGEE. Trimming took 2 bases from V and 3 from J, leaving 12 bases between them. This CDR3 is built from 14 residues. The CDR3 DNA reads TGTGCCAGCAGCGTTCCGGGACCCTACTACGAGCAGTACTTC. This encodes CASSVPGPYYEQYF.

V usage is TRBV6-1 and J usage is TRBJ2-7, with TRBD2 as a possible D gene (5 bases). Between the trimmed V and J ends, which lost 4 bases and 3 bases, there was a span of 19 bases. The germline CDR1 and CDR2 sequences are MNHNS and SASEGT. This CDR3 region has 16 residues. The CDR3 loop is CASSARGEGRGYEQYF. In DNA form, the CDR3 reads TGTGCCAGCAGTGCCCGAGGAGAAGGGAGAGGCTACGAGCAGTACTTC.

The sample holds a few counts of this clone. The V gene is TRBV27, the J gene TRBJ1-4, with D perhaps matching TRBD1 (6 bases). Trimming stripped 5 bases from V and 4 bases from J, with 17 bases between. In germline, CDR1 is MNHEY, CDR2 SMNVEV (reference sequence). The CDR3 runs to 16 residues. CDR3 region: CASSVTPGQLNEKLFF. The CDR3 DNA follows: TGTGCCAGCAGTGTAACCCCGGGACAACTTAATGAAAAACTGTTTTTT.

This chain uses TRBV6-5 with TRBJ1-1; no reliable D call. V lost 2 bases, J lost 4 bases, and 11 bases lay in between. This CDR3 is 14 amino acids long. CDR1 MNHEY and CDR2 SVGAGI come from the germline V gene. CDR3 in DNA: TGTGCCAGCAGTTACGGGCGTTCGGGCACTGAAGCTTTCTTT. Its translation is CASSYGRSGTEAFF.

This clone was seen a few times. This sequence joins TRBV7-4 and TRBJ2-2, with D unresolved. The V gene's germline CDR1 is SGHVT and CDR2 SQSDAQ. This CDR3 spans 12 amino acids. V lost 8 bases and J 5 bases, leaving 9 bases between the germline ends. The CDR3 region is CASGVFTGELFF. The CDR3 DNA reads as TGTGCCAGCGGGGTTTTTACCGGGGAGCTGTTTTTT.

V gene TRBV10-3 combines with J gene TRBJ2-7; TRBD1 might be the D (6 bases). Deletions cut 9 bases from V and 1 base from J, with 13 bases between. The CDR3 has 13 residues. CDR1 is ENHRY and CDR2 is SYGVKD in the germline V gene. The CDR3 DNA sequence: TGTGCCATTGCCGGGACACTGTCCTACGAGCAGTACTTC. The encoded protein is CAIAGTLSYEQYF.

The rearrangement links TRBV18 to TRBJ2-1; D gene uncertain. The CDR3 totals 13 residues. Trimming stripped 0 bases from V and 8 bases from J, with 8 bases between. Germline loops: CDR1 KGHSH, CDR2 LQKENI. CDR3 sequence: CASSPPLTHEQFF. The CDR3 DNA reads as TGTGCCAGCTCACCACCGTTAACTCATGAGCAGTTCTTC.

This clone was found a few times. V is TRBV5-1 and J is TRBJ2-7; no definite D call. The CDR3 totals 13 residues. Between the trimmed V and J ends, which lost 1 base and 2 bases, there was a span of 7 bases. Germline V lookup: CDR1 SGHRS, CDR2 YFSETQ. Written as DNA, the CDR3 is TGCGCCAGCAGCTTGCTCGCGGCCTACGAGCAGTACTTC. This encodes CASSLLAAYEQYF.

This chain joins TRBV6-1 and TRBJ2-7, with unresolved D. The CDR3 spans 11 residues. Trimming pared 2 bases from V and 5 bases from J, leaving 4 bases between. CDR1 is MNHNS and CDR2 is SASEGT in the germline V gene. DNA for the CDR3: TGTGCCAGCAGTGAACCAAACGAGCAGTACTTC. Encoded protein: CASSEPNEQYF.

The CDR3 nucleotides are TGTGCCAGCAGTGAAGGTCCACAGAGCTACGAGCAGTACTTC. Its translation: CASSEGPQSYEQYF. V usage is TRBV2 and J usage is TRBJ2-7; D unresolved. Germline V gene data show CDR1 as SNHLY and CDR2 as FYNNEI. CDR3 length: 14 residues. The V end lost 1 base, the J end lost 3 bases, and 10 bases lay between the germline ends.

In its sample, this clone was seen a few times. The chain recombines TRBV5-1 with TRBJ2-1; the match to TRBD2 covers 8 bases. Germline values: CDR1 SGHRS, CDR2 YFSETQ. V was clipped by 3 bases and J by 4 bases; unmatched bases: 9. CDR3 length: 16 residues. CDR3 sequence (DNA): TGCGCCAGCAGCTGGGACGTGAGCGGGAGTTACAATGAGCAGTTCTTC. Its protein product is CASSWDVSGSYNEQFF.

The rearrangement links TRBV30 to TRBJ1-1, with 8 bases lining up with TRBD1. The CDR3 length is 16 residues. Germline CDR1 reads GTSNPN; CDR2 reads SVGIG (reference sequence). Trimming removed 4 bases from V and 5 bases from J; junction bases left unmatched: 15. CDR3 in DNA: TGTGCCTGGAACCGTCAGGGGGCAGACGGTCGAACTGAAGCTTTCTTT. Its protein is CAWNRQGADGRTEAFF.

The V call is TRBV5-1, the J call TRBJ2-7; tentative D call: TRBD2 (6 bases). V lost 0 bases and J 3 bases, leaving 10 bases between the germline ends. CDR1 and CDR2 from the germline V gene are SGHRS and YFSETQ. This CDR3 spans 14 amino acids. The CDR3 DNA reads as TGCGCCAGCAGCTTGGCCTCCGGGGGCTACGAGCAGTACTTC. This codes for CASSLASGGYEQYF.

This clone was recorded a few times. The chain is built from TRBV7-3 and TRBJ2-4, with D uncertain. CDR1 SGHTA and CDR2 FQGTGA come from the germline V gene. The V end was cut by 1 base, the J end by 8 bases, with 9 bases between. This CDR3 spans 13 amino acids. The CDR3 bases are TGTGCCAGCAGCTTAAAGGGTCTGGACATTCAGTACTTC. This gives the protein CASSLKGLDIQYF.

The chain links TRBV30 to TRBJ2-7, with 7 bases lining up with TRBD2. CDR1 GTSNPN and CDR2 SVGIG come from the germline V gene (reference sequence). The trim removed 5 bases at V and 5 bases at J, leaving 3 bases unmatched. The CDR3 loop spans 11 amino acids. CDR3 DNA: TGTGCCTGGGGGAGGGGCCACGAGCAGTACTTC. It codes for CAWGRGHEQYF.

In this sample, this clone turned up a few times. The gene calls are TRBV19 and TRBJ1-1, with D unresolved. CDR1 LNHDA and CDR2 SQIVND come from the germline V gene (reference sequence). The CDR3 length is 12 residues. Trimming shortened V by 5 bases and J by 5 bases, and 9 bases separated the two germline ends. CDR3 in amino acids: CASSPWDTEAFF. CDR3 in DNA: TGTGCCAGTAGTCCGTGGGATACTGAAGCTTTCTTT.

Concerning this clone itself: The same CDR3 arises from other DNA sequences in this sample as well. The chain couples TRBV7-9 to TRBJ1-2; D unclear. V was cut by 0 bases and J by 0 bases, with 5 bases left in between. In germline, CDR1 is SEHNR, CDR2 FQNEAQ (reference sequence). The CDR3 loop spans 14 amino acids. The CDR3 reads CASSLARANYGYTF. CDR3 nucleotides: TGTGCCAGCAGCTTAGCGCGCGCTAACTATGGCTACACCTTC.

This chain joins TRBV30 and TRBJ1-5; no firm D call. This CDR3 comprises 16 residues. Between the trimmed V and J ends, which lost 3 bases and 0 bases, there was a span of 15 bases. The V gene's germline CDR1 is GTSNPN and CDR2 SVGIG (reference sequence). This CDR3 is CAWSLLSGISNQPQHF. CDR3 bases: TGTGCCTGGAGCCTCCTGAGTGGGATTAGCAATCAGCCCCAGCATTTT.

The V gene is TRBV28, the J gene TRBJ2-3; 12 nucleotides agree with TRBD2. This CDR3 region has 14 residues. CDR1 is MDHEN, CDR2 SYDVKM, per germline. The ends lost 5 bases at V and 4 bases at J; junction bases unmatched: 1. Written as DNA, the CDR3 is TGTGCCAGCAGTCCTAGCGGGGGGGCAGATACGCAGTATTTT. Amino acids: CASSPSGGADTQYF.

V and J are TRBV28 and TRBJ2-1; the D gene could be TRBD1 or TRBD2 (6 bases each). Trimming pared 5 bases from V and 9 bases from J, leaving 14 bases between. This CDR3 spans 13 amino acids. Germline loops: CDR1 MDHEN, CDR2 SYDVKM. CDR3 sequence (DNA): TGTGCCAGCAGTGAGAGGGGGGAGTCTGAGCAGTTCTTC. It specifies CASSERGESEQFF.

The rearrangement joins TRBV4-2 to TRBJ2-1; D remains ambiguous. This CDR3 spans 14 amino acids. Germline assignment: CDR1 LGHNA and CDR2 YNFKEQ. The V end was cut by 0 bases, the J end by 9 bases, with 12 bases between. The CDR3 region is CASSQEGYLAEQFF. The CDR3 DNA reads TGTGCCAGCAGCCAAGAGGGGTATTTGGCTGAGCAGTTCTTC.